This T cell receptor beta chain derives from a study of cytomegalovirus exposure and HLA in healthy donors. Study conclusions and caveats: A cluster of highly shared sequence variants was likely a sequencing artifact. A later analysis linked a missense DCLRE1C variant to TCR beta V- and J-gene trimming. What TCR beta sequences reportedly achieved was accurate prediction of HLA-A and HLA-B alleles in most subjects. A later look showed TCR association rates differing by HLA locus, highest for DRB1 and lowest for HLA-C.

Trimming took off 3 bases at V and 4 bases at J, with 10 bases between the two ends. In germline, CDR1 is MDHEN, CDR2 SYDVKM. The CDR3 is made up of 14 amino acids. With regard to this clone: Its cognate antigen is unknown.

Researchers ran the PCR with 60 Vbeta and 13 Jbeta primers. Sequencing used immunoSEQ multiplex PCR; TCRdb keeps in-frame clones, though not all of them. The sample has roughly 56,000 clones; approximately 72% are singletons. J is TRBJ2-1 and V is TRBV28; D may be TRBD1 (5 bases). The clonotype originates from a man aged 45 to 65 in good health and CMV-seropositive. Sequencing input: PBMCs. This CDR3 is CASSFETDYNEQFF. CDR3 bases: TGTGCCAGCAGTTTCGAGACAGATTACAATGAGCAGTTCTTC.